The 17 T cell receptor beta chains presented below share a single source sample, sequenced in a study of human T cells and chemical hapten exposure. Time point in this sample: patch test 3, about 24 weeks after DPC sensitization. Regarding treatment: therapeutic diphenylcyclopropenone sensitization with weekly scalp DPC. TCRdb itself ran the RACE reads through MiXCR, one entry per CDR3 protein. The sample has roughly 130,000 distinct CDR3 sequences; about 10% are singletons. The sequencing used whole blood, collected in connection with sensitization to the hapten diphenylcyclopropenone (DPC). These receptors were obtained from a woman in her forties or fifties with alopecia areata. Some clones in this sample may be carry-over from other donors' samples.

This clonotype was detected ten times or more. The CDR3 DNA follows: TGTGCCAGCCTTTGGGCGGGGATCGGCACTGAAGCTTTCTTT. This codes for CASLWAGIGTEAFF. The rearrangement uses TRBV12-3 or TRBV12-4 and TRBJ1-1; no definite D call. V gave up 8 bases and J gave up 4 bases, with 17 bases separating them. This CDR3 is 14 amino acids long.

The chain employs TRBV5-5 and TRBJ2-3; D not certain. The germline V gene encodes CDR1 SGHKS and CDR2 YYEKEE (reference sequence). The CDR3 contains 15 residues. V dropped 0 bases and J dropped 1 base, with 9 bases sitting between them. CDR3 in DNA: TGTGCCAGCAGCTTGGAAGGGCACGGCACAGATACGCAGTATTTT. It yields the protein CASSLEGHGTDTQYF.

The chain couples TRBV27 to TRBJ2-6, with 7 bases matching TRBD1. V trimming: 8 bases; J trimming: 1 base; junction bases outside the gene matches: 11. This CDR3 has 17 residues. Germline V gene sequence: CDR1 MNHEY, CDR2 SMNVEV (reference sequence). CDR3 residues: CASSTTGLLSGANVLTF. Here the CDR3 DNA reads TGTGCCAGCTCCACGACAGGGCTCTTGTCTGGGGCCAACGTCCTGACTTTC.

A word on this clonotype: An end of the junction differs from the germline gene, which may be a read error. This chain connects TRBV10-3 to TRBJ1-3; D ambiguous. Germline loops: CDR1 ENHRY, CDR2 SYGVKD. The CDR3 is made up of 16 amino acids. CDR3: CAISEEGRWPRFDSCF. CDR3 nucleotides: TGTGCCATCAGTGAGGAGGGCCGTTGGCCCCGGTTCGATAGTTGTTTT.

The chain combines TRBV20-1 with TRBJ1-2; 9 bases match TRBD1. Germline loops: CDR1 DFQATT, CDR2 SNEGSKA (reference sequence). The ends lost 5 bases at V and 8 bases at J; junction bases unmatched: 6. The CDR3 runs 12 residues. The CDR3 DNA is TGCAGTGCTGCCGGGACAGGGAGCGGCTACACCTTC. This gives the protein CSAAGTGSGYTF.

This clonotype has at least ten counts. V and J are TRBV12-3 or TRBV12-4 and TRBJ2-2, with 9 bases identical to TRBD2. The V gene end was trimmed by 5 bases and the J gene end by 5 bases; junction bases not matched to a gene: 6. This CDR3 region has 15 residues. CDR3 amino acids: CASSQGLARTGELFF. The CDR3 nucleotides read TGTGCCAGCAGTCAAGGACTAGCGAGGACCGGGGAGCTGTTTTTT.

The V gene is TRBV6-2 or TRBV6-3, the J gene TRBJ2-7; no clear D. The V end was cut by 4 bases, the J end by 7 bases, with 8 bases between. This CDR3 is 11 amino acids long. From germline, CDR1 is MNHEY and CDR2 SVGEGT. The CDR3 DNA sequence: TGTGCCAGCAGTTCCCCTCGGGAGCAGTACTTC. This sequence encodes CASSSPREQYF.

In its sample, this clonotype was seen a few times. J is TRBJ2-1 and V is TRBV20-1; 9 bases map to TRBD1. V trimming: 1 base; J trimming: 2 bases; junction bases outside the gene matches: 9. The V gene's germline CDR1 is DFQATT and CDR2 SNEGSKA (reference sequence). This CDR3 has 17 residues. The DNA of the CDR3 is TGCAGTGCTAGAGGACAAGGACAGGGGAAGGCCTACAATGAGCAGTTCTTC. Its protein is CSARGQGQGKAYNEQFF.

A few counts support this clonotype. The CDR3 nucleotides are TGTGCCAGCAGCCGCGGACTAGCCTACGAGCAGTACTTC. This translates into CASSRGLAYEQYF. The chain couples TRBV7-8 to TRBJ2-7; 7 bases are shared with TRBD2. The CDR3 is made up of 13 amino acids. Germline values: CDR1 SGHVS, CDR2 FQNEAQ. V dropped 5 bases and J dropped 2; count of bases not matched to a gene: 3.

The rearrangement links TRBV6-2 or TRBV6-3 to TRBJ1-1; 7 nucleotides line up with TRBD1. Germline loops: CDR1 MNHEY, CDR2 SVGEGT. V lost 2 bases, J lost 4 bases, and 1 base stayed unmatched. The CDR3 covers 13 residues. Here the CDR3 reads CASSYQGVTEAFF. CDR3 in DNA: TGTGCCAGCAGTTACCAGGGGGTCACTGAAGCTTTCTTT.

This clonotype was counted between two and nine times. The V call is TRBV20-1, the J call TRBJ1-1; D is ambiguous. The V and J ends lost 6 bases and 1 base respectively, with 12 bases between them. Germline V gene lookup returns CDR1 DFQATT and CDR2 SNEGSKA (reference sequence). The CDR3 extends over 13 amino acids. The chain's CDR3 is CSASCSGNTEAFF. CDR3 DNA: TGCAGTGCGTCTTGTTCTGGGAACACTGAAGCTTTCTTT.

The rearrangement links TRBV5-1 to TRBJ2-1; 7 nucleotides align to TRBD1. The germline V gene has CDR1 SGHRS and CDR2 YFSETQ. This CDR3 has 15 amino acids. V was pared by 0 bases and J by 2 bases, with 2 bases of the junction left unmatched. CDR3 DNA: TGCGCCAGCAGCTTGGGTCAGGGGGCCTACAATGAGCAGTTCTTC. Protein sequence: CASSLGQGAYNEQFF. Full variable domain (missing parts from reference TRBV5-1 and TRBJ2-1): KAGVTQTPRYLIKTRGQQVTLSCSPISGHRSVSWYQQTPGQGLQFLFEYFSETQRNKGNFPGRFSGRQFSNSRSEMNVSTLELGDSALYLCASSLGQGAYNEQFFGPGTRLTVL.

This clonotype was seen a few times. The chain couples TRBV30 to TRBJ2-1, with TRBD2 identical over 9 bases. Germline CDR1 reads GTSNPN; CDR2 reads SVGIG (reference sequence). The CDR3 is 15 residues long. Trimming removed 4 bases from V and 8 bases from J; junction bases left unmatched: 12. CDR3 DNA: TGTGCCTGGACCCTCGGGGGACTAGCTTACGATGAGCAGTTCTTC. Its protein product is CAWTLGGLAYDEQFF.

CDR3 DNA: TGTGCCACCGGGGGACAGGGGAGCGATCAGCCCCAGCATTTT. Translating gives CATGGQGSDQPQHF. The chain combines TRBV24-1 with TRBJ1-5, with 10 bases fitting TRBD1. CDR1 and CDR2 (germline): KGHDR, SFDVKD. J was trimmed by 5 bases and V by 9 bases; bases with no gene match: 6. The CDR3 runs to 14 residues.

The chain recombines TRBV4-1 with TRBJ1-4, with D possibly being TRBD1 (6 bases). Germline-derived CDR1 and CDR2 are MGHRA and YSYEKL. V dropped 1 base and J dropped 8 bases, with 14 bases sitting between them. CDR3 length equals 15 residues. CDR3 coding DNA: TGCGCCAGCAGCCAAGGGGGGCGGCCAAGAGAAAAACTGTTTTTT. Translating gives CASSQGGRPREKLFF.

The J gene is TRBJ1-4, the V gene TRBV15; D is uncertain. Trimming took off 0 bases at V and 7 bases at J, with 12 bases between the two ends. The CDR3 covers 15 residues. CDR1 is LNHNV, CDR2 YYDKDF, per germline (reference sequence). The CDR3 here is CATSRDRLRGEKLFF. The CDR3 DNA reads as TGTGCCACCAGCAGAGATCGCTTGCGAGGTGAAAAACTGTTTTTT.

This chain joins TRBV6-2 or TRBV6-3 and TRBJ2-2; the D is unclear. This CDR3 contains 11 residues. Trimming left V 10 bases short and J 4 bases short, with 7 bases between. Germline CDR1 MNHEY, CDR2 SVGEGT. CDR3 in DNA: TGTGCCACCCTTTTCACCGGGGAGCTGTTTTTT. Translated: CATLFTGELFF.